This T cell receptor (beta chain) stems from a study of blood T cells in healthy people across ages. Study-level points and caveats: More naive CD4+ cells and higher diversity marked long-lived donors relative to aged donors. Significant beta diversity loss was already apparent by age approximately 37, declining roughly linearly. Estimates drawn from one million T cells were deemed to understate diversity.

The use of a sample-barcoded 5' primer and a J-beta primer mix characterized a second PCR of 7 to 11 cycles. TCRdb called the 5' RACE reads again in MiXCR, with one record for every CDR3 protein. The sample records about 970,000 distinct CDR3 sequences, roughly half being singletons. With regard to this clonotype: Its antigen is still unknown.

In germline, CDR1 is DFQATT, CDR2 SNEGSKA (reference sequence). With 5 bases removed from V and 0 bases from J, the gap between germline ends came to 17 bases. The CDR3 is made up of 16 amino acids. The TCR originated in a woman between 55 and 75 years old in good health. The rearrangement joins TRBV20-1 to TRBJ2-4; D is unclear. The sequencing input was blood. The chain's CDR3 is CSAPRIGSLAKNIQYF. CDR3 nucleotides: TGCAGTGCTCCAAGGATCGGAAGTCTAGCCAAAAACATTCAGTACTTC.